These 26 T cell receptor beta chains were sequenced from one sample in a study of cytomegalovirus exposure and HLA in healthy donors. The study ran its PCR with 60 Vbeta and 13 Jbeta primers. Only in-frame clones appear in the TCRdb table, and some are missing; sequencing was by immunoSEQ multiplex PCR. The sample lists about 82,000 clones; around 77% were seen once. Sequencing input: PBMCs. The receptors originated from a middle-aged man in good health and CMV-seronegative.

The chain combines TRBV30 with TRBJ1-1; 7 bases match TRBD1. Germline trimming cut 4 bases from V and 0 bases from J; bases unmatched to any gene: 8. Germline assignment: CDR1 GTSNPN and CDR2 SVGIG (reference sequence). This CDR3 has 15 residues. The CDR3 reads CAWTAADRMNTEAFF. The CDR3 DNA sequence: TGTGCCTGGACAGCAGCGGACAGGATGAACACTGAAGCTTTCTTT.

The table lists this clone with a count of one. The V call is TRBV7-2, the J call TRBJ1-1, with TRBD1 matching 11 bases. The CDR3 length is 17 residues. In germline, CDR1 is SGHTA, CDR2 FQGNSA. V gave up 6 bases and J gave up 2 bases; unmatched junction bases: 11. In DNA, the CDR3 is TGTGCCAGCAGGACCGGGACAGGGGGGCCCCGCAACACTGAAGCTTTCTTT. It specifies CASRTGTGGPRNTEAFF.

This chain uses TRBV6-1 with TRBJ1-6, with D possibly being TRBD1 (6 bases). The V and J ends lost 2 bases and 10 bases respectively, with 21 bases between them. Germline V lookup: CDR1 MNHNS, CDR2 SASEGT. There are 17 residues in the CDR3. In DNA form, the CDR3 reads TGTGCCAGCAGTGAATCCCCTCGGGCGGGGGGCCGGTCACCCCTCCACTTT. This sequence encodes CASSESPRAGGRSPLHF.

The rearrangement uses TRBV6-5 and TRBJ2-7, with TRBD1 identical over 9 bases. This CDR3 spans 14 amino acids. Germline V CDR1 and CDR2: MNHEY, SVGAGI. Unmatched junction bases numbered 6, after V lost 6 bases and J lost 3 bases. The CDR3 region is CASRVTGGYYEQYF. The CDR3 DNA reads as TGTGCCAGCAGAGTGACAGGGGGATACTACGAGCAGTACTTC.

The rearrangement joins TRBV5-5 to TRBJ1-2; no reliable D call. CDR1 and CDR2 (germline): SGHKS, YYEKEE (reference sequence). V lost 1 base and J 2 bases, leaving 12 bases between the germline ends. The CDR3 sequence is 15 residues long. CDR3 in amino acids: CASSLQRELNYGYTF. The CDR3 nucleotides read TGTGCCAGCAGCTTGCAGAGGGAGTTAAACTATGGCTACACCTTC.

This clone was detected a few times. The genes are TRBV15 and TRBJ1-2; unclear D gene. This CDR3 has 16 residues. CDR1 and CDR2 (germline): LNHNV, YYDKDF (reference sequence). The germline V and J ends were trimmed by 0 bases and 4 bases, with 15 bases remaining between them. CDR3 in DNA: TGTGCCACCAGCAGAGATCTGCTTTCACAGACCTATGGCTACACCTTC. Protein sequence: CATSRDLLSQTYGYTF.

The V and J genes are TRBV18 and TRBJ1-2; TRBD1 matches 10 bases. Trimming took 6 bases from V and 8 from J; bases not matched to a gene: 9. Looked up from germline, CDR1 is KGHSH and CDR2 is LQKENI. The CDR3 is 14 residues long. For the CDR3, the DNA is TGTGCCAGCTCGCGGCGACAGGGGGCTGAAGGCTACACCTTC. It is translated as CASSRRQGAEGYTF. The variable domain in full, with the rest retrieved from reference TRBV18 and TRBJ1-2, is NAGVMQNPRHLVRRRGQEARLRCSPMKGHSHVYWYRQLPEEGLKFMVYLQKENIIDESGMPKERFSAEFPKEGPSILRIQQVVRGDSAAYFCASSRRQGAEGYTFGSGTRLTVV.

The V call is TRBV18, the J call TRBJ1-4; possible D gene TRBD1, 6 bases. Trimming shortened V by 3 bases and J by 7 bases, and 12 bases separated the two germline ends. The CDR3 totals 14 residues. From germline, CDR1 is KGHSH and CDR2 LQKENI. This chain's CDR3 is CASSPGQGSEKLFF. The CDR3 DNA follows: TGTGCCAGCTCACCCGGGCAGGGGAGTGAAAAACTGTTTTTT.

The rearrangement joins TRBV6-1 to TRBJ2-7, with D tentatively TRBD1 (5 bases). This CDR3 has 12 amino acids. V was pared by 6 bases and J by 4 bases, with 10 bases between. The germline CDR1 and CDR2 sequences are MNHNS and SASEGT. CDR3 in amino acids: CASSKTGYEQYF. The CDR3 DNA reads TGTGCCAGCAGCAAAACAGGTTACGAGCAGTACTTC.

The chain uses TRBV15 and TRBJ1-4, with D perhaps matching TRBD1 (5 bases). CDR1 is LNHNV and CDR2 is YYDKDF in the germline V gene (reference sequence). With 2 bases removed from V and 0 bases from J, the gap between germline ends came to 13 bases. The CDR3 has 17 residues. The CDR3 bases are TGTGCCACCAGCAGATCTCCGGGGGGGGCAACTAATGAAAAACTGTTTTTT. Amino acids: CATSRSPGGATNEKLFF.

The chain has TRBV12-5 and TRBJ1-5; no reliable D call. Germline CDR1 LGHNT, CDR2 FRNRAP. This CDR3 spans 13 amino acids. Trimming left V 6 bases short and J 6 bases short, with 12 bases between. CDR3 sequence reads: CASGTSRGQPQHF. Here the CDR3 DNA reads TGTGCTAGTGGCACATCCCGGGGTCAGCCCCAGCATTTT. Full variable domain (outside the CDR3, taken from reference TRBV12-5 and TRBJ1-5): DARVTQTPRHKVTEMGQEVTMRCQPILGHNTVFWYRQTMMQGLELLAYFRNRAPLDDSGMPKDRFSAEMPDATLATLKIQPSEPRDSAVYFCASGTSRGQPQHFGDGTRLSIL.

This clone was recorded a few times. The chain is built from TRBV19 and TRBJ1-2; D is uncertain. Trimming removed 5 bases from V and 5 bases from J, with 12 bases in between. Germline V CDR1 and CDR2: LNHDA, SQIVND (reference sequence). The CDR3 runs 13 residues. Here the CDR3 DNA reads TGTGCCAGTAGTCTTACAGTGATTTATGGCTACACCTTC. Translating gives CASSLTVIYGYTF.

This clone showed up just a few times. The chain uses TRBV7-3 and TRBJ2-1; 7 bases fit TRBD2. Germline V CDR1 and CDR2: SGHTA, FQGTGA. CDR3 length: 13 amino acids. The trim removed 2 bases at V and 11 bases at J, leaving 6 bases unmatched. In nucleotides, the CDR3 is TGTGCCAGCAGCTTACTGGCGGGGGATAAGCAGTTCTTC. This encodes CASSLLAGDKQFF.

The rearrangement uses TRBV6-1 and TRBJ2-7, with TRBD2 matching 7 bases. Per the germline V gene, CDR1 is MNHNS and CDR2 is SASEGT. V trimming: 10 bases; J trimming: 3 bases; junction bases outside the gene matches: 12. The CDR3 covers 14 residues. CDR3: CATRRSGDLYEQYF. The CDR3 bases are TGTGCCACCAGACGGAGCGGGGACCTCTACGAGCAGTACTTC.

This clone appeared a few times. This chain uses TRBV6-1 with TRBJ1-1, with 7 positions matching TRBD1. V was clipped by 7 bases and J by 11 bases; unmatched bases: 10. The CDR3 is 12 residues long. The V gene's germline CDR1 is MNHNS and CDR2 SASEGT. In DNA, the CDR3 is TGTGCCAGCACCGAAGGGGGCAGCCACGCTTTCTTT. Residues: CASTEGGSHAFF.

V is TRBV4-3 and J is TRBJ2-3; maybe TRBD2 (6 bases). The CDR3 spans 16 residues. V lost 0 bases, J lost 2 bases, and 12 bases lay in between. The germline V gene encodes CDR1 LGHNA and CDR2 YSLEER. CDR3 DNA: TGCGCCAGCAGCCAAGATAGGCGGGGTACCACAGATACGCAGTATTTT. Translation gives CASSQDRRGTTDTQYF.

This chain connects TRBV9 to TRBJ2-5; TRBD2 is a possible D gene (6 bases). Deletions cut 0 bases from V and 5 bases from J, with 20 bases between. Germline CDR1 and CDR2: SGDLS and YYNGEE. This CDR3 has 17 amino acids. The CDR3 loop reads CASSVAGDGFGWETQYF. The CDR3 nucleotides read TGTGCCAGCAGCGTAGCGGGGGATGGTTTCGGGTGGGAGACCCAGTACTTC.

As regards this clone: The junction shows a germline mismatch at one end, possibly a read error. The chain combines TRBV4-1 with TRBJ1-6; perhaps TRBD1 as D (6 bases). The CDR3 runs 16 residues. The germline V gene has CDR1 MGHRA and CDR2 YSYEKL. This CDR3 is CASGQTIGGAKTPLHF. In nucleotides, the CDR3 is TGCGCCAGCGGCCAGACCATAGGGGGGGCTAAGACACCCCTCCACTTT.

The rearrangement joins TRBV10-2 to TRBJ1-1; 8 bases fit TRBD1. The CDR3 contains 14 residues. Germline V gene sequence: CDR1 WSHSY, CDR2 SAAADI. V gave up 6 bases and J gave up 6 bases; unmatched junction bases: 9. The CDR3 is CASRRTGMVPEAFF. The CDR3 nucleotides are TGCGCCAGCAGACGGACAGGGATGGTCCCTGAAGCTTTCTTT.

The CDR3 region is CASSSLLTSGGGYEQFF. The CDR3 DNA reads TGTGCCAGCAGCTCACTACTAACTAGCGGGGGGGGGTATGAGCAGTTCTTC. V gene TRBV7-9 combines with J gene TRBJ2-1, with TRBD2 matching over 13 bases. This CDR3 is built from 17 residues. Germline trimming cut 4 bases from V and 8 bases from J; bases unmatched to any gene: 11. Germline loops: CDR1 SEHNR, CDR2 FQNEAQ (reference sequence). Combining the CDR3 with reference TRBV7-9 and TRBJ2-1 gives the whole variable domain DTGVSQNPRHKITKRGQNVTFRCDPISEHNRLYWYRQTLGQGPEFLTYFQNEAQLEKSRLLSDRFSAERPKGSFSTLEIQRTEQGDSAMYLCASSSLLTSGGGYEQFFGPGTRLTVL.

This clone was detected a few times. The rearrangement uses TRBV6-1 and TRBJ1-5, with D possibly TRBD1 on 6 matching bases. Germline CDR1 reads MNHNS; CDR2 reads SASEGT. Trimming took 0 bases from V and 5 from J, leaving 11 bases between them. The CDR3 runs 15 residues. CDR3 bases: TGTGCCAGCAGTGAAGCGGGGGCAGGGCATCAGCCCCAGCATTTT. This codes for CASSEAGAGHQPQHF.

V gene TRBV30 combines with J gene TRBJ1-1, with a possible D match to TRBD1 (6 bases). Germline CDR1 and CDR2: GTSNPN and SVGIG (reference sequence). The CDR3 runs 12 residues. Trimming cost V 6 bases and J 2 bases, with 10 bases left between them. The chain's CDR3 is CACDRSNTEAFF. The CDR3 bases are TGTGCCTGCGACAGGAGCAACACTGAAGCTTTCTTT.

The chain uses TRBV7-3 and TRBJ2-1, with 11 bases that match TRBD2. Germline V gene sequence: CDR1 SGHTA, CDR2 FQGTGA. The CDR3 runs 13 residues. V trimming: 3 bases; J trimming: 10 bases; junction bases outside the gene matches: 2. CDR3 sequence reads: CASSLTSGDEQFF. In DNA form, the CDR3 reads TGTGCCAGCAGCTTGACTAGCGGGGACGAGCAGTTCTTC.

The rearrangement joins TRBV30 to TRBJ1-3; D is ambiguous. Germline V gene sequence: CDR1 GTSNPN, CDR2 SVGIG (reference sequence). The CDR3 is 14 residues long. The CDR3 DNA follows: TGTGGCCTGGAAGGAGCACCCTCTGGAAACACCATATATTTT. It codes for CGLEGAPSGNTIYF.

This clone has a handful of counts. The CDR3 loop is CASSDNREGEKLFF. CDR3 coding DNA: TGTGCCAGCAGCGATAACAGGGAGGGTGAAAAACTGTTTTTT. The rearrangement links TRBV6-5 to TRBJ1-4; D may be TRBD1 (6 bases). V lost 6 bases to trimming and J lost 7 bases, with 15 bases between them. The CDR3 length is 14 residues. Germline CDR1 reads MNHEY; CDR2 reads SVGAGI.

The chain couples TRBV5-4 to TRBJ2-3; D ambiguous. The CDR3 extends over 15 amino acids. In germline, CDR1 is SGHNT, CDR2 YYREEE (reference sequence). The V end lost 3 bases, the J end lost 2 bases, and 13 bases lay between the germline ends. DNA of the CDR3: TGTGCCAGCAGCTCTATCCCGACTGTCACAGATACGCAGTATTTT. Protein: CASSSIPTVTDTQYF.